This T cell receptor (beta chain) originates from a study of blood T cell repertoires in COVID-19. V shed 6 bases and J shed 1 base, with 9 bases lying between them. The CDR3 consists of 14 residues. Germline CDR1 and CDR2: LNHDA and SQIVND (reference sequence). The method was immunoSEQ multiplex PCR; TCRdb's version includes in-frame clones alone and lacks a portion of them. The sample includes about 90,000 clones, more than 70% of them seen just once. The source of this sequence is a man in his 60s with acute or convalescent COVID-19. The J gene is TRBJ2-2, the V gene TRBV19; maybe TRBD2 (6 bases). Sequences were obtained from peripheral blood. The CDR3 nucleotides read TGTGCCAGTAGGGACTATGTGAACACCGGGGAGCTGTTTTTT. Translation gives CASRDYVNTGELFF.